This T cell receptor (beta chain) emerged from a study of T cell responses to AZD1222 COVID-19 vaccine. General study results and limits: Vaccination with two AZD1222 doses was followed by a rise in Spike-specific TCR breadth and depth. The span of vaccine-associated CD4 TCRs extended across spike, with dominance at 160-218 and 743-854.

Sequencing was performed with immunoSEQ multiplex PCR; in TCRdb, only in-frame clones are kept and a portion is missing. The table lists around 140,000 clones, just over 90% of them singletons. As regards this clone: The antigen remains undetermined.

V was cut by 6 bases and J by 5 bases, with 19 bases left in between. CDR3 length: 16 residues. Per the germline V gene, CDR1 is SGHNT and CDR2 is YENEEA. This rearrangement joins TRBV11-3 to TRBJ2-2; possible D gene TRBD1, 5 bases. The sequenced sample was peripheral blood, obtained on day 0 of AZD1222 vaccination. This receptor was obtained from an adult in good health. As DNA, the CDR3 is TGTGCCAGCAGTCTCAACCTAGGGGCCGGGACCGGGGAGCTGTTTTTT. Translated: CASSLNLGAGTGELFF.